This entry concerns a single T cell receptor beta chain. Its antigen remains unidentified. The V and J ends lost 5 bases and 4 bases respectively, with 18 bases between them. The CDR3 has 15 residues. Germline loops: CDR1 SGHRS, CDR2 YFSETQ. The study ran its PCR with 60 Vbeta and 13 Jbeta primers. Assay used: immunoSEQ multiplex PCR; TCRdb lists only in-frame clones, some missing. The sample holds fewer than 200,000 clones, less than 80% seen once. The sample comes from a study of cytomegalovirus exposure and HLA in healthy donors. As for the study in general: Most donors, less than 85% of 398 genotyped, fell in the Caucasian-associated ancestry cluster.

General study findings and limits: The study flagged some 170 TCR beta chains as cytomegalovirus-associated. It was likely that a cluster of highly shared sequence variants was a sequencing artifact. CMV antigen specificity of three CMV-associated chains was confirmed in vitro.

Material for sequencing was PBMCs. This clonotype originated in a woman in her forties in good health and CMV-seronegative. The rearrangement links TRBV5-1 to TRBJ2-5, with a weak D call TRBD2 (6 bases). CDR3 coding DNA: TGCGCCAGCAGAATCGGAGGAGGGAAGGGAGAGACCCAGTACTTC. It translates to CASRIGGGKGETQYF.